Listed here are 5 T cell receptor beta chains from one sample, sequenced in a study of blood T cell repertoires in COVID-19 (dated by TCRdb to about 2020). Library preparation used the immunoSEQ multiplex PCR assay. TCRdb re-hosts the immuneACCESS table, in-frame sequences only. Its copies lack some clones; in the studies checked, an unresolved V gene accounts for under half of them, and the cause for the rest is not known. This sample has roughly 340,000 clones in its table, and around nine tenths of those were observed once. The ten most abundant clones make up around 7.9% of the sample. The sequencing sample was made of peripheral blood. All receptors derive from a woman aged 70 to 79 with COVID-19, enrolled during active disease.

The chain is built from TRBV10-3 and TRBJ1-4; weak D call: TRBD1 (5 bases). V lost 3 bases and J lost 10, with 9 bases in between. The CDR3 sequence is 12 residues long. Germline CDR1 ENHRY, CDR2 SYGVKD. The CDR3, as DNA: TGTGCCATCAGTGATGTCGGGGGAAAACTGTTTTTT. Amino acids: CAISDVGGKLFF.

J is TRBJ2-7 and V is TRBV19; 9 bases are a match to TRBD1. V trimming: 8 bases; J trimming: 5 bases; junction bases outside the gene matches: 10. There are 14 residues in the CDR3. Germline lookup yields CDR1 LNHDA and CDR2 SQIVND (reference sequence). In DNA, the CDR3 is TGTGCCAGTGCCCGGGACAGGGAGGCCCACGAGCAGTACTTC. Its protein product is CASARDREAHEQYF.

CDR3 sequence (DNA): TGTGCCAGTAGTCAAGGGGGGGGATTCACAGATACGCAGTATTTT. It is translated as CASSQGGGFTDTQYF. The J gene is TRBJ2-3, the V gene TRBV19; the D gene is possibly TRBD2 (7 bases). Trimming shortened V by 5 bases and J by 2 bases, and 14 bases separated the two germline ends. Germline CDR1 reads LNHDA; CDR2 reads SQIVND (reference sequence). There are 15 residues in the CDR3.

The V gene is TRBV19, the J gene TRBJ1-2, with D perhaps matching TRBD1 (6 bases). Germline CDR1 LNHDA, CDR2 SQIVND (reference sequence). CDR3 length equals 16 residues. V was trimmed by 7 bases and J by 3 bases, leaving 21 bases between them. The CDR3 is CASMPVGQSLDYGYTF. Here the CDR3 DNA reads TGTGCCAGTATGCCTGTCGGACAGTCCTTGGACTATGGCTACACCTTC.

The chain has TRBV25-1 and TRBJ1-4; D perhaps matches TRBD1 (6 bases). Germline-derived CDR1 and CDR2 are MGHDK and SYGVNS. This CDR3 region has 16 residues. V lost 8 bases and J lost 0, with 16 bases in between. CDR3 nucleotide sequence: TGTGCCAGCGGAGCAGGGGAAGGTTCAACTAATGAAAAACTGTTTTTT. It yields the protein CASGAGEGSTNEKLFF.